A single sample gave rise to the 15 T cell receptor beta chains below, sequenced in a study of shared clonotypes between healthy human individuals. CD45RO-negative cells were positively selected for CCR7, leaving out terminally differentiated effector memory CD45RA+ cells. Assay used: immunoSEQ multiplex PCR; TCRdb lists only in-frame clones, some missing. The repertoire includes about 2.1 million clones, 85% to 95% of them detected once, and under 2% sits in the top ten. The specimen sequenced was naive CD8+ T cells from PBMCs. These receptors were collected from a man between 18 and 35 years old in good health. Some clones in this sample may be carry-over from other donors' samples.

The genes are TRBV7-9 and TRBJ1-1; D not certain. Looked up from germline, CDR1 is SEHNR and CDR2 is FQNEAQ (reference sequence). The CDR3 length is 11 residues. V dropped 5 bases and J dropped 6 bases, with 7 bases sitting between them. The CDR3 bases are TGTGCCAGCAGCCCCAAACCTGAAGCTTTCTTT. This codes for CASSPKPEAFF.

The rearrangement links TRBV29-1 to TRBJ2-7, with 8 bases matching TRBD1. The germline V gene encodes CDR1 SQVTM and CDR2 ANQGSEA. Unmatched junction bases numbered 11, after V lost 3 bases and J lost 7 bases. The length of the CDR3 is 14 residues. The CDR3 DNA follows: TGCAGCGTTGAGAGTGGACAGGGTACAAGTGAGCAGTACTTC. Its translation is CSVESGQGTSEQYF.

This chain joins TRBV11-2 and TRBJ2-3, with 8 bases fitting TRBD2. This CDR3 has 19 amino acids. Germline V gene sequence: CDR1 SGHAT, CDR2 FQNNGV. The trim removed 5 bases at V and 5 bases at J, leaving 21 bases unmatched. The DNA of the CDR3 is TGTGCCAGCAGCATAACGGAGCGGGAGAGGGCTGGGGTCAGAGATACGCAGTATTTT. Amino acid sequence: CASSITERERAGVRDTQYF.

The chain has TRBV7-9 and TRBJ2-1, with TRBD2 identical over 7 bases. V lost 4 bases, J lost 3 bases, and 3 bases stayed unmatched. The CDR3 has 14 residues. Germline V gives CDR1 SEHNR, CDR2 FQNEAQ (reference sequence). In DNA form, the CDR3 reads TGTGCCAGCAGCTGGGCTAGCGGCTACAATGAGCAGTTCTTC. Translated, it gives CASSWASGYNEQFF. The full variable domain, completed using reference TRBV7-9 and TRBJ2-1, is DTGVSQNPRHKITKRGQNVTFRCDPISEHNRLYWYRQTLGQGPEFLTYFQNEAQLEKSRLLSDRFSAERPKGSFSTLEIQRTEQGDSAMYLCASSWASGYNEQFFGPGTRLTVL.

The rearrangement joins TRBV18 to TRBJ2-7; 9 nucleotides align to TRBD1. J lost 5 bases, V lost 3 bases, and 11 bases had no gene match. The V gene's germline CDR1 is KGHSH and CDR2 LQKENI. The CDR3 spans 16 residues. The CDR3 sequence is CASSPLVTGGSHEQYF. The CDR3 DNA follows: TGTGCCAGCTCACCTTTGGTCACAGGGGGCTCGCACGAGCAGTACTTC.

The V and J genes are TRBV9 and TRBJ2-5, with D hard to call. The CDR3 is 12 amino acids. CDR1 is SGDLS and CDR2 is YYNGEE in the germline V gene. V lost 0 bases, J lost 6 bases, and 6 bases lay in between. CDR3 amino acids: CASSVDAQTQYF. The CDR3 DNA follows: TGTGCCAGCAGCGTAGACGCACAGACCCAGTACTTC.

V is TRBV6-5 and J is TRBJ1-2, with TRBD1 matching 8 bases. From germline, CDR1 is MNHEY and CDR2 SVGAGI. This CDR3 comprises 14 residues. V was clipped by 4 bases and J by 6 bases; unmatched bases: 7. DNA for the CDR3: TGTGCCAGCAGTTCCTTTGACAGGGGCCATGGCTACACCTTC. Translated, it gives CASSSFDRGHGYTF.

The CDR3 DNA reads as TGTGCCAGCACAAAGAGGAGGAGGACGAACACTGAAGCTTTCTTT. It translates to CASTKRRRTNTEAFF. The chain joins TRBV5-6 to TRBJ1-1; unclear D gene. This CDR3 has 15 amino acids. Germline values: CDR1 SGHDT, CDR2 YYEEEE. V lost 6 bases and J lost 1, with 16 bases in between.

The chain couples TRBV27 to TRBJ2-5; the D is unclear. V shed 5 bases and J shed 4 bases, with 8 bases lying between them. Per germline, CDR1 MNHEY and CDR2 SMNVEV (reference sequence). This CDR3 has 12 amino acids. Here the CDR3 DNA reads TGTGCCAGCAGTCAGCCGGGAGAGACCCAGTACTTC. This translates into CASSQPGETQYF.

The sample holds one count of this clone. The rearrangement joins TRBV6-1 to TRBJ1-5; the D is unclear. Germline V gene data show CDR1 as MNHNS and CDR2 as SASEGT. V was pared by 3 bases and J by 3 bases, with 15 bases between. This CDR3 has 16 amino acids. This chain's CDR3 is CASSDRGAYLNQPQHF. In DNA form, the CDR3 reads TGTGCCAGCAGTGACCGGGGTGCTTACCTCAATCAGCCCCAGCATTTT.

This chain joins TRBV30 and TRBJ2-2; D remains ambiguous. This CDR3 contains 13 residues. Germline V lookup: CDR1 GTSNPN, CDR2 SVGIG (reference sequence). The ends were cut back, 3 bases at V and 1 base at J, with 6 bases in the middle. The CDR3 sequence: CAWRRRNTGELFF. In nucleotides, the CDR3 is TGTGCCTGGAGAAGGAGGAACACCGGGGAGCTGTTTTTT.

This chain connects TRBV5-4 to TRBJ1-2; 9 bases match TRBD1. J was trimmed by 4 bases and V by 3 bases; bases with no gene match: 4. Germline V CDR1 and CDR2: SGHNT, YYREEE (reference sequence). CDR3 length equals 14 residues. The CDR3 sequence is CASSSDRGLYGYTF. The DNA for the CDR3 is TGTGCCAGCAGCTCGGACAGGGGACTCTATGGCTACACCTTC.

This rearrangement joins TRBV28 to TRBJ1-3, with 11 bases aligning to TRBD1. Germline values: CDR1 MDHEN, CDR2 SYDVKM. CDR3 length: 17 residues. The ends lost 5 bases at V and 4 bases at J; junction bases unmatched: 10. The CDR3 sequence is CASSPHGQGAEGNTIYF. The DNA of the CDR3 is TGTGCCAGCAGTCCCCACGGACAGGGGGCGGAAGGAAACACCATATATTTT.

The chain couples TRBV5-1 to TRBJ2-3; 7 bases line up with TRBD1. Losses at the gene ends were 2 bases for V and 2 bases for J; bases not matched to a gene: 2. The CDR3 is made up of 14 amino acids. Germline-derived CDR1 and CDR2 are SGHRS and YFSETQ. The CDR3 sequence: CASSFGQDTDTQYF. As DNA, the CDR3 is TGCGCCAGCAGCTTCGGACAGGACACAGATACGCAGTATTTT.

The chain combines TRBV2 with TRBJ2-5; TRBD1 is a possible D gene (5 bases). There are 14 residues in the CDR3. CDR1 and CDR2 (germline): SNHLY, FYNNEI. Deletions cut 1 base from V and 0 bases from J, with 6 bases between. This chain's CDR3 is CASSEVGDQETQYF. CDR3 bases: TGTGCCAGCAGTGAAGTAGGGGACCAAGAGACCCAGTACTTC.